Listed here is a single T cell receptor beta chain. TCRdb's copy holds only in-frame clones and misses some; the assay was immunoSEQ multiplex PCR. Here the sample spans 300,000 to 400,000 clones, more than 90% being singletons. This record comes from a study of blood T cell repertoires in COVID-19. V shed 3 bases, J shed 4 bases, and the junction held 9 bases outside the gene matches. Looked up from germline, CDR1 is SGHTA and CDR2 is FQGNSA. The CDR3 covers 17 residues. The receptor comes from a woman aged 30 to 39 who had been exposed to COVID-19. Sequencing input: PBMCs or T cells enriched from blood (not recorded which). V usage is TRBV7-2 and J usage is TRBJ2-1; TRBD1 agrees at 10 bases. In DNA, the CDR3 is TGTGCCAGCAGCTTCACGACAGGGGGCTCGAGGTACAATGAGCAGTTCTTC. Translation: CASSFTTGGSRYNEQFF. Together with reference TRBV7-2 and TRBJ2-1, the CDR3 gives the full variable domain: GAGVSQSPSNKVTEKGKDVELRCDPISGHTALYWYRQSLGQGLEFLIYFQGNSAPDKSGLPSDRFSAERTGGSVSTLTIQRTQQEDSAVYLCASSFTTGGSRYNEQFFGPGTRLTVL.